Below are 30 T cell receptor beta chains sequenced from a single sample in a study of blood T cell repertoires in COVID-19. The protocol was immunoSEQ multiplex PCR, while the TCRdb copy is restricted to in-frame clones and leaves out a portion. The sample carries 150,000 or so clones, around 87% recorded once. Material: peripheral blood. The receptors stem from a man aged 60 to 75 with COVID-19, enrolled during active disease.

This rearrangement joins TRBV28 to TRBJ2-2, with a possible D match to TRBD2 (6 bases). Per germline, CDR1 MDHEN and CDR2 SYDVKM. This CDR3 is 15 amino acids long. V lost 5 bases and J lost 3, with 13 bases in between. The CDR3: CASSASGVYTGELFF. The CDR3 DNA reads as TGTGCCAGCAGTGCCTCGGGGGTGTACACCGGGGAGCTGTTTTTT.

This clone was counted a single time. Here the CDR3 DNA reads TGTGCCAGCAGTGAATATATGCTGGGGGCGAATGAAAAACTGTTTTTT. Translation gives CASSEYMLGANEKLFF. V is TRBV25-1 and J is TRBJ1-4, with D maybe TRBD1 (6 bases). The germline gives CDR1 MGHDK, CDR2 SYGVNS. The CDR3 contains 16 residues. V was pared by 0 bases and J by 5 bases, with 13 bases between. Combining the CDR3 with reference TRBV25-1 and TRBJ1-4 gives the whole variable domain EADIYQTPRYLVIGTGKKITLECSQTMGHDKMYWYQQDPGMELHLIHYSYGVNSTEKGDLSSESTVSRIRTEHFPLTLESARPSHTSQYLCASSEYMLGANEKLFFGSGTQLSVL.

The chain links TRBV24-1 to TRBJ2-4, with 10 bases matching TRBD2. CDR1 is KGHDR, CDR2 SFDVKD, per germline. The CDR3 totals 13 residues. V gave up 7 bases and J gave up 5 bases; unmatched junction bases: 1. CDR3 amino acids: CATSGLAENIQYF. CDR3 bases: TGTGCCACCAGCGGACTAGCGGAAAACATTCAGTACTTC.

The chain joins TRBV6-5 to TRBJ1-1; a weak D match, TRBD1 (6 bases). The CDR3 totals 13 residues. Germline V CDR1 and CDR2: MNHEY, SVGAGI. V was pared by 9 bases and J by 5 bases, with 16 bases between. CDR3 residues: CASIRGSLTEAFF. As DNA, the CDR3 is TGTGCCAGTATAAGGGGGTCGTTAACTGAAGCTTTCTTT.

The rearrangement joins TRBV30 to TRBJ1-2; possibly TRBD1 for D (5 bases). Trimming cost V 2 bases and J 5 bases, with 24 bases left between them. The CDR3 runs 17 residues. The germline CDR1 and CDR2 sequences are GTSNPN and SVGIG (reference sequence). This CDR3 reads CAWSLTTPNRSYYGYTF. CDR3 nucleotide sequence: TGTGCCTGGAGTCTAACCACCCCAAACAGGTCCTATTATGGCTACACCTTC.

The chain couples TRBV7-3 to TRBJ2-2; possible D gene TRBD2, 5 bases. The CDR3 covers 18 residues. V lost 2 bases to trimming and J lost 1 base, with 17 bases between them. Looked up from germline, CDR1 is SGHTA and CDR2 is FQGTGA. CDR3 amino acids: CASSLGTASEGNTGELFF. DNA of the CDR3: TGTGCCAGCAGCTTAGGTACAGCCTCCGAGGGGAACACCGGGGAGCTGTTTTTT.

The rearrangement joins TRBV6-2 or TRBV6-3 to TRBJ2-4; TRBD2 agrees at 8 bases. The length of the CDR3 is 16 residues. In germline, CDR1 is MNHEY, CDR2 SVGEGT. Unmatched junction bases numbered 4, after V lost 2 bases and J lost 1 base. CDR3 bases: TGTGCCAGCAGTTACGGAGCGGGAGTGGCCAAAAACATTCAGTACTTC. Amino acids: CASSYGAGVAKNIQYF.

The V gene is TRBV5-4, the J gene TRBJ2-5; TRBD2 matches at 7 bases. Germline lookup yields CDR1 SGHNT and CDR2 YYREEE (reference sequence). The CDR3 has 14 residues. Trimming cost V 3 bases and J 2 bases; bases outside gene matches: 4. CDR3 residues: CASSSASGQETQYF. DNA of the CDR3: TGTGCCAGCAGCTCTGCTAGCGGACAAGAGACCCAGTACTTC.

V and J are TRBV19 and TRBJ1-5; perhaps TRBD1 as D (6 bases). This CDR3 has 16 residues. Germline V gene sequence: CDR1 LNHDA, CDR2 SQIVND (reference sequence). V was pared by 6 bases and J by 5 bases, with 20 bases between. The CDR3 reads CASRPTQRQDYQPQHF. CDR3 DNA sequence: TGTGCCAGTAGACCAACGCAGCGACAGGACTATCAGCCCCAGCATTTT. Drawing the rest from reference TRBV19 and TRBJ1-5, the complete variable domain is DGGITQSPKYLFRKEGQNVTLSCEQNLNHDAMYWYRQDPGQGLRLIYYSQIVNDFQKGDIAEGYSVSREKKESFPLTVTSAQKNPTAFYLCASRPTQRQDYQPQHFGDGTRLSIL.

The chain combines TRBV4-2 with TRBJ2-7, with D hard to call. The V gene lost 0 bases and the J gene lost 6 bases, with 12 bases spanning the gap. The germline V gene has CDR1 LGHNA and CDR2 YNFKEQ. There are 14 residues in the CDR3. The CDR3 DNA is TGTGCCAGCAGCCAAGATCTGGGCAGGCGCGAGCAGTACTTC. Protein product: CASSQDLGRREQYF.

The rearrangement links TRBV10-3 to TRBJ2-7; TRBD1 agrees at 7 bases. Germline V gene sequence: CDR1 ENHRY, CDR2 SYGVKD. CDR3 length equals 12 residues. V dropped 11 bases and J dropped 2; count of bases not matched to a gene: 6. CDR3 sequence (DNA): TGTGCCTCCACGGGACAGACCTACGAGCAGTACTTC. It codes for CASTGQTYEQYF.

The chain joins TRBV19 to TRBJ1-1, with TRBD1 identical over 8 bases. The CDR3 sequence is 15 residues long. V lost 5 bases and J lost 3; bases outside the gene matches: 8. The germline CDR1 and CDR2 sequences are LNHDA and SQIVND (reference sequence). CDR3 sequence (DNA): TGTGCCAGTAGTCCAAGGACAGGGTCGGACACTGAAGCTTTCTTT. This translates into CASSPRTGSDTEAFF. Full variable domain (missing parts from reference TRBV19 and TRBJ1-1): DGGITQSPKYLFRKEGQNVTLSCEQNLNHDAMYWYRQDPGQGLRLIYYSQIVNDFQKGDIAEGYSVSREKKESFPLTVTSAQKNPTAFYLCASSPRTGSDTEAFFGQGTRLTVV.

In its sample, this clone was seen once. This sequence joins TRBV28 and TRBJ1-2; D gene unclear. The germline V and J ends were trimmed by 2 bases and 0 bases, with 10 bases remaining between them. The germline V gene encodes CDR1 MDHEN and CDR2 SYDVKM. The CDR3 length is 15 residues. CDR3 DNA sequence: TGTGCCAGCAGTTTACTCCAAGGAGCTAACTATGGCTACACCTTC. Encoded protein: CASSLLQGANYGYTF.

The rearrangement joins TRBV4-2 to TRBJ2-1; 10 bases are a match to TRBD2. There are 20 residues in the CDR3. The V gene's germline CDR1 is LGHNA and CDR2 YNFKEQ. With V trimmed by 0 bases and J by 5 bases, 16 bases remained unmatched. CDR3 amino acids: CASSQDDGNLAGAVNNEQFF. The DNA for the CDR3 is TGTGCCAGCAGCCAAGATGATGGGAACCTAGCGGGGGCCGTTAACAATGAGCAGTTCTTC.

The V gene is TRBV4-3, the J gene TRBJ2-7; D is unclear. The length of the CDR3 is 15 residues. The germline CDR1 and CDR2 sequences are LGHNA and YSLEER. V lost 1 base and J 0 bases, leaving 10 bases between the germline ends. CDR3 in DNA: TGCGCCAGCAGCCAAGCGCCGGTTACCTCCTACGAGCAGTACTTC. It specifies CASSQAPVTSYEQYF.

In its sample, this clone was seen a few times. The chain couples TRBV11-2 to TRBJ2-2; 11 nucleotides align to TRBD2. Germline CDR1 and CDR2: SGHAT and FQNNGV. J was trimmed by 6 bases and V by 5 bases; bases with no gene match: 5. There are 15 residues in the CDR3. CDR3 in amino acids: CASSPWTSGPGELFF. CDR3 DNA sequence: TGTGCCAGCAGCCCCTGGACTAGCGGGCCCGGGGAGCTGTTTTTT.

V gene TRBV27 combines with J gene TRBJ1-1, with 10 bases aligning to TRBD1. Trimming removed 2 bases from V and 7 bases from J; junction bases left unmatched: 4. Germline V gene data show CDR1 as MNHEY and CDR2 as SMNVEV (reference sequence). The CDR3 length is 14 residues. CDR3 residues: CASSLRGQGGEAFF. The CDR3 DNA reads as TGTGCCAGCAGTTTACGAGGACAGGGGGGTGAAGCTTTCTTT.

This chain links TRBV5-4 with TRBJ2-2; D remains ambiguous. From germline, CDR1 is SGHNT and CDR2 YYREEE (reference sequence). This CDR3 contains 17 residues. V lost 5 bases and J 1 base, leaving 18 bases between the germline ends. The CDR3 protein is CASSSISLRMNTGELFF. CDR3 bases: TGTGCCAGCAGTTCGATCTCCCTGAGAATGAACACCGGGGAGCTGTTTTTT.

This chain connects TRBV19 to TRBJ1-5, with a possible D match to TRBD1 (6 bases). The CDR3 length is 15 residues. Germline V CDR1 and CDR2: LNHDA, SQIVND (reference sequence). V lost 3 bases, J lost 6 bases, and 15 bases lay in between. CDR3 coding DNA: TGTGCCAGTAGTATCCAGCCGGGAGGGGGTCAGCCCCAGCATTTT. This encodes CASSIQPGGGQPQHF. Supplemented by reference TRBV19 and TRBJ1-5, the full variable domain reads DGGITQSPKYLFRKEGQNVTLSCEQNLNHDAMYWYRQDPGQGLRLIYYSQIVNDFQKGDIAEGYSVSREKKESFPLTVTSAQKNPTAFYLCASSIQPGGGQPQHFGDGTRLSIL.

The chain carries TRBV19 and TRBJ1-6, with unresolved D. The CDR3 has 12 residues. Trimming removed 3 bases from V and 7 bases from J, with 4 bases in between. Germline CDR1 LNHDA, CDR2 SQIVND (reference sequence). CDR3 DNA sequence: TGTGCCAGTAGTATTCCGAATTCACCCCTCCACTTT. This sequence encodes CASSIPNSPLHF.

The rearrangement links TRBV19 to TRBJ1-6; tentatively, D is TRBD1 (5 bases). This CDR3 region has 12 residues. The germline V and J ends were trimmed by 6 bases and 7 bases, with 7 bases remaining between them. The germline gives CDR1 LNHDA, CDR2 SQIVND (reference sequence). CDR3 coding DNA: TGTGCCAGTAGCAGACAGAATTCACCCCTCCACTTT. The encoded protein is CASSRQNSPLHF. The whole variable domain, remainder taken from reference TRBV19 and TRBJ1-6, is DGGITQSPKYLFRKEGQNVTLSCEQNLNHDAMYWYRQDPGQGLRLIYYSQIVNDFQKGDIAEGYSVSREKKESFPLTVTSAQKNPTAFYLCASSRQNSPLHFGNGTRLTVT.

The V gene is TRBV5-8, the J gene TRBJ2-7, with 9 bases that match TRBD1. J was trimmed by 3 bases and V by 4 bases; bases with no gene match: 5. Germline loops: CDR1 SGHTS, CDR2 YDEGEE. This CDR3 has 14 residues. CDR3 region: CASSLDRGVYEQYF. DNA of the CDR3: TGTGCCAGCAGCCTTGACAGGGGGGTCTACGAGCAGTACTTC.

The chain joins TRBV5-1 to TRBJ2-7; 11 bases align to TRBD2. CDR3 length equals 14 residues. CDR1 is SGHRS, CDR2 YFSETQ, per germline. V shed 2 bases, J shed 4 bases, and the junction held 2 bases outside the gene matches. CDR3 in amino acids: CASSFASGRYEQYF. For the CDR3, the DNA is TGCGCCAGCAGCTTCGCTAGCGGGAGGTACGAGCAGTACTTC.

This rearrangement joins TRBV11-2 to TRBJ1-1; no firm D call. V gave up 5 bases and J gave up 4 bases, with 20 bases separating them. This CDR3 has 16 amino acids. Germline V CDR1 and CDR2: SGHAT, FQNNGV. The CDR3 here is CASSATLQLLGTEAFF. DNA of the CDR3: TGTGCCAGCAGCGCGACGCTACAACTACTTGGCACTGAAGCTTTCTTT.

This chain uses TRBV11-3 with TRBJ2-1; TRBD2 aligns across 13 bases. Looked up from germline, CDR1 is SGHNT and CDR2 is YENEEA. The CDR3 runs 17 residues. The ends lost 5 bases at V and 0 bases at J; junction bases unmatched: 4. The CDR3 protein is CASSLGLAGSSYNEQFF. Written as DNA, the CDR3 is TGTGCCAGCAGCCTGGGACTAGCGGGAAGCTCCTACAATGAGCAGTTCTTC.

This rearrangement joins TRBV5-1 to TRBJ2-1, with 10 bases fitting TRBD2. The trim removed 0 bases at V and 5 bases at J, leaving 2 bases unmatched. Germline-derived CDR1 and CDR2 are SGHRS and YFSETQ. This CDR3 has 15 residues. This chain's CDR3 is CASSLALAGDNEQFF. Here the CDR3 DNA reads TGCGCCAGCAGCTTGGCCCTAGCGGGAGACAATGAGCAGTTCTTC.

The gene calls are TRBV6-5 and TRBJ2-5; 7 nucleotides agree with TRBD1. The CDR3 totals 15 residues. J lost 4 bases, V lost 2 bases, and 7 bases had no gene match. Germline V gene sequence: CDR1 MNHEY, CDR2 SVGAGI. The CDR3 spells CASSYPSRGSETQYF. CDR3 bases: TGTGCCAGCAGTTACCCGTCCAGGGGGTCAGAGACCCAGTACTTC.

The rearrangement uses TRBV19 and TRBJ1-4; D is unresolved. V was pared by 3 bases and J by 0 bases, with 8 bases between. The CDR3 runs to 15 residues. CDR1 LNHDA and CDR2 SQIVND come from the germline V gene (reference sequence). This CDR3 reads CASSISGATNEKLFF. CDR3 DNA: TGTGCCAGTAGTATTTCGGGAGCAACTAATGAAAAACTGTTTTTT.

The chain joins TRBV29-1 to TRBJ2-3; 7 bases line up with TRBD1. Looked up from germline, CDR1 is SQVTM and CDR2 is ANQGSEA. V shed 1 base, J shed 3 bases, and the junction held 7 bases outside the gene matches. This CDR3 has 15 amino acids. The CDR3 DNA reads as TGCAGCGTTGAAGGGACCGGGACAGCGACAGATACGCAGTATTTT. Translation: CSVEGTGTATDTQYF.

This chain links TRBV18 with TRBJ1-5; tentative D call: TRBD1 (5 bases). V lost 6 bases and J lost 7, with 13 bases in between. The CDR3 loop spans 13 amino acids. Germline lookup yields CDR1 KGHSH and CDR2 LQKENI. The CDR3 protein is CASSAGREQPQHF. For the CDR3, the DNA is TGTGCCAGCTCTGCAGGGAGGGAGCAGCCCCAGCATTTT.